This T cell receptor (beta chain) was sequenced for a study of T cell responses to AZD1222 COVID-19 vaccine (dated by TCRdb to the early 2020s). Some background on the complete study: AZD1222 recipients with second doses at about 4 weeks or about 12 weeks were pooled, because spike-specific TCR depth and breadth did not differ between schedules. Trial participants were enrolled by age into subgroups of 18-55, 56-69 and 70-plus years, and 148, 28 and 57 TCR-sequenced participants, respectively, were included in these subgroups. TCR sequencing covered about 230 trial participants: 207 given two doses of AZD1222 and 26 given two doses of MenACWY control vaccine. On the study overall, not on this receptor specifically: No day 14 peak-response samples were available, so repertoires were characterized only after the peak T cell response. After two AZD1222 doses, both the breadth and the depth of spike-specific TCRs were significantly higher than at day 0 and than in MenACWY recipients. Conclusions about previously exposed vaccinees are limited because only a handful of AZD1222 recipients were SARS-CoV-2 seropositive at baseline. Participants were mostly white British and included more females than males, and it was suggested by the authors that clonal diversity may have been underestimated. The 56-69-year group was small, and its depth increase did not reach significance, likely because of low power. Reportedly, almost half of the unique spike-specific TCRs recognized epitopes lying outside the regions that are mutated in the B.1.351 and B.1.1.7 variants. CD4 TCRs associated with the vaccine covered the entire spike protein, and the dominant responses were in regions 160-218 and 743-854.

Read against the paper, the sample's time point label means: baseline before first vaccination. Samples from vaccinated people were obtained from the UK trials COV001 and COV002, which included a single-blind randomized controlled phase 2/3 trial of AZD1222 (ChAdOx1 nCoV-19) in healthy adults. Trial participant PBMC samples were collected at day 0 and day 28 after the second dose for TCRbeta chain sequencing. The CDR3 regions of human TCRbeta chains were analyzed by immunosequencing. Turning to the authors' computational methods: TCRs in the repertoires were compared against a reference library of SARS-CoV-2-specific TCRs that had been generated with the MIRA antigen-specificity platform. Breadth meant the fraction of unique TCRs that were SARS-CoV-2-associated, whereas depth meant the fraction of total T cells that were SARS-CoV-2-associated. Each spike-specific TCR was assigned to its reactive spike region and to a CD4 or CD8 class using the MIRA data. Log10-transformed breadth and depth values were compared by one-way ANOVA with Sidak's multiple comparisons tests. Entries here come from immuneACCESS through TCRdb and include only in-frame sequences with V and J called. Some clones fail to appear in such tables; in the studies checked, an unresolved V gene covers under half of the shortfall, and the cause of the remainder is unknown. V, J and clone size were drawn from that table, and D and trimming were deduced from the DNA. For this sample the table gives 95,000 to 150,000 clones, of which roughly 93% were detected only once. Of the sample, approximately 1.5% falls within the top ten clones.

CDR1 and CDR2 (LGHDT, YNNKEL) derive from the germline V gene (reference sequence). V is cut by 5 bases and J by 5 bases, and the space between the germline ends is 14 bases. Taken from cysteine to phenylalanine, the CDR3 has 14 residues. CDR3 DNA only is kept here, 42 bases in frame from base 1. Remarks on this clone: What antigen it recognizes has not been identified. No clone much larger than this one lies a single base away; base qualities are absent.

Specimen: peripheral blood, collected on day 0 of AZD1222 vaccination. The receptor chain draws on TRBV3-1 (or the pseudogene TRBV3-2) and TRBJ2-3; TRBD2 could be the D gene, as 5 bases match. The receptor was derived from an adult in good health. The CDR3: CASSFAGVGDTQYF. The nucleotide sequence is TGTGCCAGCAGCTTTGCCGGGGTGGGAGATACGCAGTATTTT.